This T cell receptor beta chain was identified during a study of T cells in localized non-small cell lung cancer. Clones were sequenced by immunoSEQ multiplex PCR, and TCRdb holds only the in-frame ones, with some missing. Found here are roughly 26,000 clones, around 85% of them singletons; the top ten hold 11% to 15%. General study findings and limits: Uninvolved neighboring lung showed the greatest T cell clonality, exceeding tumor. A higher density of T cells in blood coincided with extended overall survival.

V lost 4 bases, J lost 10 bases, and 12 bases stayed unmatched. From germline, CDR1 is MNHNS and CDR2 SASEGT. The CDR3 has 15 amino acids. Concerning this clone itself: The antigen is undetermined.

The genes are TRBV6-1 and TRBJ1-2; TRBD1 aligns across 10 bases. This TCR came from a female donor aged 60 or older with stage II squamous cell lung carcinoma. Here the sequenced sample was peripheral blood, taken before any cancer treatment. DNA of the CDR3: TGTGCCAGCAGTGCTAGTCCGGGACAGGGGTACGCCTACACCTTC. Protein sequence: CASSASPGQGYAYTF.